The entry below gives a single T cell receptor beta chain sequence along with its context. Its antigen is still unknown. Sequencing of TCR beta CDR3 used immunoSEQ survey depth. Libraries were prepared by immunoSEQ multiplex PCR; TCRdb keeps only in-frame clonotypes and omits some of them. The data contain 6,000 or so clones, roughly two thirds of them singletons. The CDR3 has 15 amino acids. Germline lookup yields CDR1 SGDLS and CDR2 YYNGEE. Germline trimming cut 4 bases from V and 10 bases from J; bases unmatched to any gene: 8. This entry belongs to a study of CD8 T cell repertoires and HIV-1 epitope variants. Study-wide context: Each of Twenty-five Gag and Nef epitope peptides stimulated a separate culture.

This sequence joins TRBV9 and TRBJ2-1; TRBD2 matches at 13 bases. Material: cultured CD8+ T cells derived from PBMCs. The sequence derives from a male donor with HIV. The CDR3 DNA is TGTGCCAGCAGCCCTACTAGCGGGGGGGCCGCAGAGCAGTTCTTC. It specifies CASSPTSGGAAEQFF.